What follows describes a single T cell receptor (beta chain). Its antigen is not identified. PCR was performed a second time for roughly 6 to 12 cycles using a sample-barcoded 5' primer and a J-beta primer mix. A 12-random-nucleotide template-switch adaptor tagged each cDNA molecule. CDR3-containing paired-end reads numbered at least 3 million in each sample. Each CDR3 protein gets one entry after TCRdb re-called the 5' RACE reads with MiXCR. This sample has just over 1 million distinct CDR3 sequences; 35% to 50% occur once, and the top ten carry approximately 17%. These data come from a study of blood T cells in healthy people across ages. Points from the study as a whole: Expanded clonotype shifts may have been confounded, as the donors had an unknown CMV status.

V was pared by 4 bases and J by 3 bases, with 16 bases between. This CDR3 has 15 amino acids. Germline V gene data show CDR1 as MNHNY and CDR2 as SVGAGI (reference sequence). This clonotype was sampled from a woman in her sixties or seventies in good health. Sequenced material: blood. The chain uses TRBV6-6 and TRBJ2-7; D is perhaps TRBD2 (6 bases). The CDR3 region has the DNA TGTGCCAGCAGTTGGGGAGGTGCGGGTTACTACGAGCAGTACTTC. The encoded protein is CASSWGGAGYYEQYF.